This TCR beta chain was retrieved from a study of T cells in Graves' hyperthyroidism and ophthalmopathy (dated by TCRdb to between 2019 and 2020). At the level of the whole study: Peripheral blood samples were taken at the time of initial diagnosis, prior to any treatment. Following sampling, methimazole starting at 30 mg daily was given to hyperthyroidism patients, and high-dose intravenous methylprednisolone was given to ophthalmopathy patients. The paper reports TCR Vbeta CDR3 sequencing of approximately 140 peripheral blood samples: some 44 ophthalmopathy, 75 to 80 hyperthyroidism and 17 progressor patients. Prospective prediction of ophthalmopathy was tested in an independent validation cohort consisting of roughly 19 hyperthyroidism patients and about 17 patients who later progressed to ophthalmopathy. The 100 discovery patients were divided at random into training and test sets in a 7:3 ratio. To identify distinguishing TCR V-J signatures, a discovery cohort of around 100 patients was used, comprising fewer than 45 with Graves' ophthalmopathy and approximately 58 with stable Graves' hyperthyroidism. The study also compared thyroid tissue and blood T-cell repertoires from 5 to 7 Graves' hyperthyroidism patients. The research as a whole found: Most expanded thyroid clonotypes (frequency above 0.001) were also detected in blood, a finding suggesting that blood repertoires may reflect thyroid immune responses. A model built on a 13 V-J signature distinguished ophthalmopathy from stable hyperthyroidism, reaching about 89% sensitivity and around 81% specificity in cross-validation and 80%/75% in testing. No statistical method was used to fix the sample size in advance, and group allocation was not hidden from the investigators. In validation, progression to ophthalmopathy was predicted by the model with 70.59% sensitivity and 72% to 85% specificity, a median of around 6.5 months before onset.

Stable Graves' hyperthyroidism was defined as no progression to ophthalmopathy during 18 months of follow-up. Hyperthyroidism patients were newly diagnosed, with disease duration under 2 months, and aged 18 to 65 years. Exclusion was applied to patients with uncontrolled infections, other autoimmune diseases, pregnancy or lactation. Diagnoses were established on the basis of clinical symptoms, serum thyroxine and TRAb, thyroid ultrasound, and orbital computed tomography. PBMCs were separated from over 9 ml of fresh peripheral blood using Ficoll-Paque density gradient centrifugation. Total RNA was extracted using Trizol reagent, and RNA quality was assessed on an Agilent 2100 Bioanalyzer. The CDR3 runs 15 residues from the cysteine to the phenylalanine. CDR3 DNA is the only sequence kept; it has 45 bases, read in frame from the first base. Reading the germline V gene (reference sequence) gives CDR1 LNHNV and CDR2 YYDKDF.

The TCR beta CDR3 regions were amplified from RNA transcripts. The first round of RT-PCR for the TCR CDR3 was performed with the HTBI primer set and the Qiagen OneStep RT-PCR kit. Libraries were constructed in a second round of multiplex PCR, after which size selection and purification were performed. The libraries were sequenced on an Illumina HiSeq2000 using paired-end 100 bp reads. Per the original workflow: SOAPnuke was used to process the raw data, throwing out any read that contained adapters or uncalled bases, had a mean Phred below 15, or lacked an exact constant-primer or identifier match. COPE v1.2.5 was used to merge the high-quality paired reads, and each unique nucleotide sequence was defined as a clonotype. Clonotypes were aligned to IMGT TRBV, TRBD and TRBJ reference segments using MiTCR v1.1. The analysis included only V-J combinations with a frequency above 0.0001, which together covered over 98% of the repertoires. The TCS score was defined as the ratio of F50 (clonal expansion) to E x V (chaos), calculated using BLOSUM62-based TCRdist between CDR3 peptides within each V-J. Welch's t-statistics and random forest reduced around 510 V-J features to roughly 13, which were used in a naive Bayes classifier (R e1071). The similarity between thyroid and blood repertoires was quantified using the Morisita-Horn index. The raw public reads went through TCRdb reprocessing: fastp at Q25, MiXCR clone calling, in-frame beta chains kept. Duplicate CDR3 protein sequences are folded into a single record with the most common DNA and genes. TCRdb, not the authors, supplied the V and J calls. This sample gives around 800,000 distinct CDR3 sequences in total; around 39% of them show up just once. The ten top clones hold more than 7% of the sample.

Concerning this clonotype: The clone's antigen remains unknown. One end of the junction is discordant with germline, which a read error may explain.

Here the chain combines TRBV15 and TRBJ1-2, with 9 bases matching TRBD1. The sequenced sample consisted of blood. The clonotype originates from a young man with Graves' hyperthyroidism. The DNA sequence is TGTGCCACCAGCCCCCCGGACAGGGGCTTTTTAGGCTACGCCTTC. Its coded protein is CATSPPDRGFLGYAF.